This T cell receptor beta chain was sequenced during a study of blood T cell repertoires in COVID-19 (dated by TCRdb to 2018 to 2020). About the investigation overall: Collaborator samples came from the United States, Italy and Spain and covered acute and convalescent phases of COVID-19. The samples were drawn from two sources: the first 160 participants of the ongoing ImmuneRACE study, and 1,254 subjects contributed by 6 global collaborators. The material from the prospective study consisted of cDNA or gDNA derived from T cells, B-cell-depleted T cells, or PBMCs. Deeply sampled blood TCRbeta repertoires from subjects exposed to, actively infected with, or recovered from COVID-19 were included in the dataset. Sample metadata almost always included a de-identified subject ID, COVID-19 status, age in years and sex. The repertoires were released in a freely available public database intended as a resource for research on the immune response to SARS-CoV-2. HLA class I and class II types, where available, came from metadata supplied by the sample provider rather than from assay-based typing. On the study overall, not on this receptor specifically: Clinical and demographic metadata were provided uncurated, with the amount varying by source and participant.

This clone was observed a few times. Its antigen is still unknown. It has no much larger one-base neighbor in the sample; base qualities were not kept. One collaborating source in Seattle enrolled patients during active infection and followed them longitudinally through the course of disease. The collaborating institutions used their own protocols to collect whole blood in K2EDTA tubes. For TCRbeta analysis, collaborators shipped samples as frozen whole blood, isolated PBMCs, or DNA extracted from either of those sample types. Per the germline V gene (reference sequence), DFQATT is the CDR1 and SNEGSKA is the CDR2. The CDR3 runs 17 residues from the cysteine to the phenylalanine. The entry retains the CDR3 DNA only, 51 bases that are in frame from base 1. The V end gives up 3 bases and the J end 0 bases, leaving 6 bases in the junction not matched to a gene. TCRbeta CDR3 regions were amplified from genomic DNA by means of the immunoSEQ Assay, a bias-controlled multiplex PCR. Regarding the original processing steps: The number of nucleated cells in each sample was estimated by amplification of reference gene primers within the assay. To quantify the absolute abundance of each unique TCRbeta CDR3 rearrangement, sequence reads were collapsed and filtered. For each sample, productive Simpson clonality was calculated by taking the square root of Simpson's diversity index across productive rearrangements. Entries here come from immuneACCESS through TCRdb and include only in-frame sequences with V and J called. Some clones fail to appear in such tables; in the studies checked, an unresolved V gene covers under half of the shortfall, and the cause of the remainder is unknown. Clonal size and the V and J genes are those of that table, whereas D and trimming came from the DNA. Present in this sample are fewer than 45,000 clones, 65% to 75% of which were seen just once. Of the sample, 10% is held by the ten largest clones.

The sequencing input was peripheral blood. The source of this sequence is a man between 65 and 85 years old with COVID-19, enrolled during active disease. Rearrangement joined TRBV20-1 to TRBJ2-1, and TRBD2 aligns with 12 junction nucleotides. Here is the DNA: TGCAGTGCTAGTAGGCTAGCGGGAGGGAGCTCCTACAATGAGCAGTTCTTC. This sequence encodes CSASRLAGGSSYNEQFF.